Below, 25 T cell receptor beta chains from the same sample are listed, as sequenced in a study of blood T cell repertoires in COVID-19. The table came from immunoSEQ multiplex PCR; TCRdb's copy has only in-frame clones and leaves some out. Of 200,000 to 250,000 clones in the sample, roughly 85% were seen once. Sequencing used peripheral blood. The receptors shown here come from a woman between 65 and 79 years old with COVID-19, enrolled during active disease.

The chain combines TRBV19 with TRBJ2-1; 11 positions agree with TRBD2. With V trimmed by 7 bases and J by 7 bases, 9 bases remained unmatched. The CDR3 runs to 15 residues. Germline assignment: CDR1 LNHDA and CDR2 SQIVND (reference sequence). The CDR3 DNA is TGTGCCAGTACCCAGGCGGGACTAGCGGCTAATGAGCAGTTCTTC. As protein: CASTQAGLAANEQFF.

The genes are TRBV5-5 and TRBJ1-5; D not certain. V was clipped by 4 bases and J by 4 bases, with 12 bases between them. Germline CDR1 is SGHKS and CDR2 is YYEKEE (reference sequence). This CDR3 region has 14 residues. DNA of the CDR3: TGTGCCAGCAGCCCCAGCGCAGCTAATCAGCCCCAGCATTTT. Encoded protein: CASSPSAANQPQHF.

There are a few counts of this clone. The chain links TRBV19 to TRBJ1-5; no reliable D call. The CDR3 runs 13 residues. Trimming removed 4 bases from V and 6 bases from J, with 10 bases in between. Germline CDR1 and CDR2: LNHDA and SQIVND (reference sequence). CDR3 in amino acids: CASSNLAVQPQHF. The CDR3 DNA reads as TGTGCCAGTAGTAACCTCGCGGTTCAGCCCCAGCATTTT. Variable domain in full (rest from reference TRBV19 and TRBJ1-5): DGGITQSPKYLFRKEGQNVTLSCEQNLNHDAMYWYRQDPGQGLRLIYYSQIVNDFQKGDIAEGYSVSREKKESFPLTVTSAQKNPTAFYLCASSNLAVQPQHFGDGTRLSIL.

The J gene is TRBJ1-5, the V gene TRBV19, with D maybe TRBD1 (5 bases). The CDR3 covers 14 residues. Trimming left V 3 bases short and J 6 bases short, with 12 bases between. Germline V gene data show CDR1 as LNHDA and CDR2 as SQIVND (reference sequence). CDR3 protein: CASSMQWGGQPQHF. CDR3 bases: TGTGCCAGTAGTATGCAGTGGGGGGGTCAGCCCCAGCATTTT.

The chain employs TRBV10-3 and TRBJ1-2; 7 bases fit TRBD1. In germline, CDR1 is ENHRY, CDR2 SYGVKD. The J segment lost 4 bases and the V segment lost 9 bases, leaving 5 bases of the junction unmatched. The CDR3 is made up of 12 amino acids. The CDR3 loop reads CAIQGNTYGYTF. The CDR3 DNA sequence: TGTGCCATACAGGGGAACACCTATGGCTACACCTTC.

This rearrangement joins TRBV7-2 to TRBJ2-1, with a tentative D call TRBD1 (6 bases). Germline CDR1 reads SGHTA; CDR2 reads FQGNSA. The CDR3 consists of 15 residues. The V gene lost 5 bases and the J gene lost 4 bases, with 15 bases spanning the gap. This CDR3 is CASSLAQGAYNEQFF. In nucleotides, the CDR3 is TGTGCCAGCAGCCTGGCACAGGGCGCTTACAATGAGCAGTTCTTC.

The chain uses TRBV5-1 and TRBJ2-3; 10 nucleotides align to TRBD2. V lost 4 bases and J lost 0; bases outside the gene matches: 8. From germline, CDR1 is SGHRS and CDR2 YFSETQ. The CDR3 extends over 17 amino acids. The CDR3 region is CASSGLAGETSTDTQYF. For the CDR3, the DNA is TGCGCCAGCAGCGGTCTAGCGGGGGAGACTAGCACAGATACGCAGTATTTT.

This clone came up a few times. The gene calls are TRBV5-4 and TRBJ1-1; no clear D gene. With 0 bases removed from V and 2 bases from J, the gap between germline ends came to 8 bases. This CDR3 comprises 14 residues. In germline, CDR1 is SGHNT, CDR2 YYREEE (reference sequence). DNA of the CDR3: TGTGCCAGCAGCTTGGAGTCTAGAAACACTGAAGCTTTCTTT. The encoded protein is CASSLESRNTEAFF.

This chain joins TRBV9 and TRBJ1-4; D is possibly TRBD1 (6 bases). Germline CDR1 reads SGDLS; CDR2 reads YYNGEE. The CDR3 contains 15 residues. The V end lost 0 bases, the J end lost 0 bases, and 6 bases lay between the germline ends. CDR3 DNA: TGTGCCAGCAGCGTAGAGGGGGCAACTAATGAAAAACTGTTTTTT. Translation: CASSVEGATNEKLFF.

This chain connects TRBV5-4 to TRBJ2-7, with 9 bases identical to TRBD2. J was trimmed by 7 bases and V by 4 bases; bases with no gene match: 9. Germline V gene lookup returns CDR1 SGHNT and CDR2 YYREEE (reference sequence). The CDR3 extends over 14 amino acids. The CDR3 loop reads CASSILSGSREQYF. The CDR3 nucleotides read TGTGCCAGCAGCATCCTTAGCGGGAGCAGAGAGCAGTACTTC.

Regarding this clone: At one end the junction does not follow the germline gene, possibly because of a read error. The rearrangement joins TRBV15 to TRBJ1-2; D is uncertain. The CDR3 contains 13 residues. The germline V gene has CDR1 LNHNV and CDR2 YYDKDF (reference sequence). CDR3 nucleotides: TGTGCCACCAGCAGAGCGGGAAACTCTGGCTACACCTTC. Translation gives CATSRAGNSGYTF.

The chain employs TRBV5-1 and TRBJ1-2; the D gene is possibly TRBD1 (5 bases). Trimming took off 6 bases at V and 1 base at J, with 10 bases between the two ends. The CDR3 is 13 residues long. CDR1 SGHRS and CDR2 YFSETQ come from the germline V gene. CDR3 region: CASNQGNNYGYTF. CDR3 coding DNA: TGCGCCAGCAACCAGGGCAATAACTATGGCTACACCTTC.

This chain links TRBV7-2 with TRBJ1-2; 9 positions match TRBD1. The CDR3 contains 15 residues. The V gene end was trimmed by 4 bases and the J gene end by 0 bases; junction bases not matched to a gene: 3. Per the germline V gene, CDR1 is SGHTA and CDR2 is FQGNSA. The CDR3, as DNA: TGTGCCAGCAGCTCCACAGGGGGCTCTAACTATGGCTACACCTTC. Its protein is CASSSTGGSNYGYTF.

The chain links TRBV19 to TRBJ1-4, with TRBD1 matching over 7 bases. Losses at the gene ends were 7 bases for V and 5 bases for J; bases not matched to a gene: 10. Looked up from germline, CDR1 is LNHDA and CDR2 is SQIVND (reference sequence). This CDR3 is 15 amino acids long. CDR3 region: CASTITGVRNEKLFF. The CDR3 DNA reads TGTGCCAGTACCATCACAGGGGTTAGGAATGAAAAACTGTTTTTT.

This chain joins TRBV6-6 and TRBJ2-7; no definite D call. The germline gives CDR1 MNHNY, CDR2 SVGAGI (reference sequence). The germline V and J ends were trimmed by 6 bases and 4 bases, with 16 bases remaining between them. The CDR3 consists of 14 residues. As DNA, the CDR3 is TGTGCCAGCAGCTCAGTGGCCGGCGGTTACGAGCAGTACTTC. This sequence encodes CASSSVAGGYEQYF.

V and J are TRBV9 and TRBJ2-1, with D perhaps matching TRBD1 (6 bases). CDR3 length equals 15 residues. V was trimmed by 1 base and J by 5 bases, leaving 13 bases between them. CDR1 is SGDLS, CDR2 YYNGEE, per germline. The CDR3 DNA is TGTGCCAGCAGCGTATCAGGGGACGCGCACAATGAGCAGTTCTTC. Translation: CASSVSGDAHNEQFF.

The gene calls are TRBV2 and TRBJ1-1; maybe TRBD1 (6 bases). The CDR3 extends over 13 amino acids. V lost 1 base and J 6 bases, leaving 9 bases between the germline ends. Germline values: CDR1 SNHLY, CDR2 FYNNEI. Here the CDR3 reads CASSEDRVAEAFF. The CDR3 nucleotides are TGTGCCAGCAGTGAAGACAGGGTGGCTGAAGCTTTCTTT.

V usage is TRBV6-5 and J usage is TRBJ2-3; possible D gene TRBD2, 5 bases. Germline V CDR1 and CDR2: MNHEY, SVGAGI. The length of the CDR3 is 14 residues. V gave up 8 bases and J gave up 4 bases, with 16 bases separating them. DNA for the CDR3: TGTGCCAGCTCGACGGGTCTAGCCGCAGATACGCAGTATTTT. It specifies CASSTGLAADTQYF.

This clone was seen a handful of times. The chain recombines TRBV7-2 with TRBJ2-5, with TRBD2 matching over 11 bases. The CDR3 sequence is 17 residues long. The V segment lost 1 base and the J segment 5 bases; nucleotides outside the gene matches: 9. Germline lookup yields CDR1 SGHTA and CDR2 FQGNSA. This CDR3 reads CASSLGPLAGGQETQYF. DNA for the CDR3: TGTGCCAGCAGCTTAGGACCCCTAGCGGGGGGACAGGAGACCCAGTACTTC.

CDR3 nucleotide sequence: TGTGCCAGCAGCTTAATTCGGGGGGCTATCGCTGAAGCTTTCTTT. Translating it yields CASSLIRGAIAEAFF. This chain joins TRBV7-3 and TRBJ1-1, with D possibly TRBD1 on 6 matching bases. The germline V gene encodes CDR1 SGHTA and CDR2 FQGTGA. V dropped 1 base and J dropped 6 bases, with 15 bases sitting between them. The CDR3 has 15 residues.

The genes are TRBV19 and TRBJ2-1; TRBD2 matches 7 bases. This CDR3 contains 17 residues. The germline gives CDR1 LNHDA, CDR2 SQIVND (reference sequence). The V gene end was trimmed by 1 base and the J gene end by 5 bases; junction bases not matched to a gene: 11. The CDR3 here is CASSIGVGRPENNEQFF. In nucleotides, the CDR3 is TGTGCCAGTAGTATAGGGGTCGGGAGGCCTGAAAACAATGAGCAGTTCTTC. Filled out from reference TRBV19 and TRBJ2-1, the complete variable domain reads DGGITQSPKYLFRKEGQNVTLSCEQNLNHDAMYWYRQDPGQGLRLIYYSQIVNDFQKGDIAEGYSVSREKKESFPLTVTSAQKNPTAFYLCASSIGVGRPENNEQFFGPGTRLTVL.

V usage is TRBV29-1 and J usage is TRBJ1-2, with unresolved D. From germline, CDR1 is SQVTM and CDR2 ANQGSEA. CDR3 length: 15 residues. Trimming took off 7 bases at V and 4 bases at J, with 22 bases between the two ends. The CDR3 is CSASFSVDSGYGYTF. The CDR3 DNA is TGCAGCGCCTCTTTTAGCGTGGACTCGGGCTATGGCTACACCTTC.

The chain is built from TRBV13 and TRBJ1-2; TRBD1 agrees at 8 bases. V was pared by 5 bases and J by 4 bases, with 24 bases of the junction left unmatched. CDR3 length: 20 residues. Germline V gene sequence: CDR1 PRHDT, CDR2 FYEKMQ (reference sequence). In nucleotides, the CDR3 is TGTGCCAGCAGCCCCGGGTGGGGAGGACAGGGAGAAGCCAACTTCTATGGCTACACCTTC. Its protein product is CASSPGWGGQGEANFYGYTF.

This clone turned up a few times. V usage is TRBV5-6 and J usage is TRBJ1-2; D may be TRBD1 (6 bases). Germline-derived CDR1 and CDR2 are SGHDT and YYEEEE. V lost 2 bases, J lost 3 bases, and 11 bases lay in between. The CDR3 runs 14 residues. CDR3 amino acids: CASSFPQGDYGYTF. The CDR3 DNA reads TGTGCCAGCAGCTTCCCACAGGGTGACTATGGCTACACCTTC. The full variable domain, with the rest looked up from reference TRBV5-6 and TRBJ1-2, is DAGVTQSPTHLIKTRGQQVTLRCSPKSGHDTVSWYQQALGQGPQFIFQYYEEEERQRGNFPDRFSGHQFPNYSSELNVNALLLGDSALYLCASSFPQGDYGYTFGSGTRLTVV.

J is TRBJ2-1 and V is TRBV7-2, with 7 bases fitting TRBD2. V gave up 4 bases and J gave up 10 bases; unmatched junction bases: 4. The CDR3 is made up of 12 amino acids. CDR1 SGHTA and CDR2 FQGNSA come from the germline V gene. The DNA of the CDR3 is TGTGCCAGCAGCTATCGGGGGGAGGAGCAGTTCTTC. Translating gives CASSYRGEEQFF.